The 30 T cell receptor beta chains reported below all come from one sample, sequenced in a study of T cell repertoires in cytomegalovirus infection. These receptors have no known antigen. TCRdb fed the reads into MiXCR, producing one record per CDR3 protein. In the table there are under 350,000 distinct CDR3 sequences, around 20% of which are singletons. The sequenced sample was cultured PBMCs, obtained from culture after CMV antigen stimulation. These receptors originate from a human donor in good health (CMV status not recorded). Some clones in this sample may be carry-over from other donors' samples.

This chain joins TRBV20-1 and TRBJ1-2; 7 nucleotides align to TRBD1. V shed 0 bases, J shed 3 bases, and the junction held 16 bases outside the gene matches. Germline values: CDR1 DFQATT, CDR2 SNEGSKA (reference sequence). The CDR3 contains 18 residues. This CDR3 reads CSARDLGRGGLTYYGYTF. As DNA, the CDR3 is TGCAGTGCTAGAGATCTGGGCAGGGGGGGCTTAACTTACTATGGCTACACCTTC.

The chain uses TRBV7-9 and TRBJ2-7, with 10 bases fitting TRBD2. Trimming at V came to 5 bases and at J to 2 bases, leaving 6 bases not matched to a gene. The germline V gene has CDR1 SEHNR and CDR2 FQNEAQ (reference sequence). The CDR3 consists of 15 residues. The CDR3 reads CASSDRTSGTYEQYF. The CDR3 DNA follows: TGTGCCAGCAGCGACCGGACTAGCGGCACCTACGAGCAGTACTTC.

This clonotype turned up a few times. V usage is TRBV30 and J usage is TRBJ2-5, with TRBD2 as a possible D gene (6 bases). The CDR3 is made up of 14 amino acids. From germline, CDR1 is GTSNPN and CDR2 SVGIG (reference sequence). V lost 5 bases and J lost 3, with 16 bases in between. CDR3 DNA sequence: TGTGCCTGGGGTGAAAAGGGACTGGAAGAGACCCAGTACTTC. It specifies CAWGEKGLEETQYF.

This clonotype came up a few times. This sequence joins TRBV12-5 and TRBJ1-5, with 8 nucleotides matching TRBD1. The germline V gene has CDR1 LGHNT and CDR2 FRNRAP. The CDR3 is made up of 14 amino acids. The trim removed 6 bases at V and 6 bases at J, leaving 7 bases unmatched. CDR3 nucleotides: TGTGCTAGTGGCCCGGACAGGGAGGGTCAGCCCCAGCATTTT. Encoded protein: CASGPDREGQPQHF. Looking up the rest from reference TRBV12-5 and TRBJ1-5 gives the full variable domain: DARVTQTPRHKVTEMGQEVTMRCQPILGHNTVFWYRQTMMQGLELLAYFRNRAPLDDSGMPKDRFSAEMPDATLATLKIQPSEPRDSAVYFCASGPDREGQPQHFGDGTRLSIL.

This clonotype was observed many times. The rearrangement uses TRBV7-8 and TRBJ1-5; 8 positions match TRBD1. Germline CDR1 SGHVS, CDR2 FQNEAQ. V shed 4 bases, J shed 4 bases, and the junction held 9 bases outside the gene matches. This CDR3 region has 16 residues. CDR3: CASSSSGQGINQPQHF. As DNA, the CDR3 is TGTGCCAGCAGCTCCTCTGGACAGGGAATAAATCAGCCCCAGCATTTT.

This clonotype was seen many times. This chain connects TRBV7-2 to TRBJ1-5; D is possibly TRBD1 (5 bases). This CDR3 has 15 residues. Trimming removed 5 bases at V and 6 bases at J, with 17 bases between. From germline, CDR1 is SGHTA and CDR2 FQGNSA. CDR3 nucleotide sequence: TGTGCCAGCAGCGGGGTTGGGGGGGTTGGTCAGCCCCAGCATTTT. It codes for CASSGVGGVGQPQHF.

As to this clonotype: This may be a read error: a much more frequent sequence differs by one nucleotide. The chain has TRBV6-2 or TRBV6-3 and TRBJ2-1, with D possibly being TRBD2 (6 bases). CDR1 is MNHEY and CDR2 is SVGEGT in the germline V gene. The CDR3 has 15 amino acids. Here the CDR3 DNA reads TGTGCCAGGAGTTACCCGGGACTGAGATACAATGAGCAGTTCTTC. It is translated as CARSYPGLRYNEQFF.

This clonotype showed up just a few times. J is TRBJ2-1 and V is TRBV6-4, with 14 bases lining up with TRBD2. Trimming at V came to 6 bases and at J to 9 bases, leaving 10 bases not matched to a gene. The CDR3 spans 16 residues. From germline, CDR1 is MRHNA and CDR2 SNTAGT. The DNA of the CDR3 is TGTGCCAGCAGCGAGCAGGGGACTAGCGGGAGTAGTGAGCAGTTCTTC. Amino acids: CASSEQGTSGSSEQFF.

This chain uses TRBV27 with TRBJ1-5, with D possibly TRBD1 on 5 matching bases. The germline V gene encodes CDR1 MNHEY and CDR2 SMNVEV (reference sequence). The CDR3 has 18 residues. Trimming stripped 5 bases from V and 1 base from J, with 21 bases between. CDR3 sequence: CASSPILPTDISNQPQHF. CDR3 DNA sequence: TGTGCCAGCAGTCCCATACTACCGACAGATATCAGCAATCAGCCCCAGCATTTT.

The rearrangement links TRBV14 to TRBJ2-3, with 7 bases matching TRBD2. The CDR3 totals 17 residues. After removal of 2 bases from V and 2 bases from J, the junction contained 10 bases not matched to a gene. Germline loops: CDR1 SGHDN, CDR2 FVKESK. CDR3 coding DNA: TGTGCCAGCAGCCAACGTCGGCTAGCGGATTTCACAGATACGCAGTATTTT. Amino acid sequence: CASSQRRLADFTDTQYF.

J is TRBJ2-7 and V is TRBV6-2 or TRBV6-3; D is possibly TRBD1 (5 bases). CDR1 is MNHEY and CDR2 is SVGEGT in the germline V gene. Deletions cut 10 bases from V and 1 base from J, with 17 bases between. The CDR3 is 14 residues long. CDR3 amino acids: CANRATEDSYEQYF. The CDR3, as DNA: TGTGCCAACCGCGCGACAGAGGATTCCTACGAGCAGTACTTC.

The rearrangement uses TRBV7-9 and TRBJ1-1; D gene uncertain. The V and J ends lost 1 base and 6 bases respectively, with 15 bases between them. Germline CDR1 is SEHNR and CDR2 is FQNEAQ (reference sequence). The CDR3 runs to 15 residues. The CDR3 DNA reads as TGTGCCAGCAGCTTAGGGCTGGGAGCCAGCTCTGAAGCTTTCTTT. This sequence encodes CASSLGLGASSEAFF.

This clonotype was picked up many times. The chain links TRBV7-6 to TRBJ2-7; possibly TRBD2 for D (6 bases). CDR3 length equals 14 residues. Germline CDR1 SGHVS, CDR2 FNYEAQ. With 1 base removed from V and 1 base from J, the gap between germline ends came to 8 bases. The CDR3 DNA sequence: TGTGCCAGCAGCTTAGTGGAGGGATCCTACGAGCAGTACTTC. It codes for CASSLVEGSYEQYF.

The J gene is TRBJ2-5, the V gene TRBV7-2; 11 positions match TRBD2. The CDR3 has 15 residues. Germline lookup yields CDR1 SGHTA and CDR2 FQGNSA. V gave up 2 bases and J gave up 5 bases; unmatched junction bases: 4. CDR3 DNA: TGTGCCAGCAGCTTATTGGCTAGCGGGAGGGAGACCCAGTACTTC. Its protein is CASSLLASGRETQYF.

This clonotype showed up just a few times. This chain links TRBV4-1 with TRBJ1-2; D gene uncertain. CDR3 size: 15 residues. Germline loops: CDR1 MGHRA, CDR2 YSYEKL. Trimming took 0 bases from V and 2 from J, leaving 10 bases between them. As DNA, the CDR3 is TGCGCCAGCAGCCAAGAACCCACAGCAAACTATGGCTACACCTTC. As protein: CASSQEPTANYGYTF.

The rearrangement uses TRBV10-3 and TRBJ2-1, with D possibly being TRBD2 (6 bases). This CDR3 region has 16 residues. Germline V gene sequence: CDR1 ENHRY, CDR2 SYGVKD. Trimming shortened V by 2 bases and J by 4 bases, and 15 bases separated the two germline ends. The chain's CDR3 is CAISEAGSGGYNEQFF. The CDR3 DNA follows: TGTGCCATCAGTGAGGCGGGTAGCGGAGGTTACAATGAGCAGTTCTTC.

This clonotype was seen only a few times. The gene calls are TRBV6-2 or TRBV6-3 and TRBJ2-5; 11 bases align to TRBD2. CDR3 size: 14 residues. Germline V CDR1 and CDR2: MNHEY, SVGEGT. V lost 10 bases, J lost 5 bases, and 9 bases stayed unmatched. CDR3 nucleotides: TGTGCCACCTATAGCGGGAGGGCCGGTGAGACCCAGTACTTC. Amino acid sequence: CATYSGRAGETQYF.

This chain links TRBV18 with TRBJ1-2; 7 nucleotides agree with TRBD1. The CDR3 runs 15 residues. With V trimmed by 3 bases and J by 8 bases, 12 bases remained unmatched. CDR1 is KGHSH, CDR2 LQKENI, per germline. CDR3 amino acids: CASSPGQFLGNGYTF. CDR3 coding DNA: TGTGCCAGCTCACCGGGACAGTTCCTGGGTAACGGCTACACCTTC.

The V gene is TRBV11-3, the J gene TRBJ1-1; no clear D gene. CDR1 SGHNT and CDR2 YENEEA come from the germline V gene. The CDR3 contains 15 residues. V was clipped by 1 base and J by 5 bases, with 14 bases between them. CDR3 sequence: CASSLVRQAGTEAFF. The CDR3 nucleotides are TGTGCCAGCAGCTTAGTCCGCCAGGCGGGTACTGAAGCTTTCTTT. The variable domain in full, with the rest retrieved from reference TRBV11-3 and TRBJ1-1, is EAGVVQSPRYKIIEKKQPVAFWCNPISGHNTLYWYLQNLGQGPELLIRYENEEAVDDSQLPKDRFSAERLKGVDSTLKIQPAELGDSAVYLCASSLVRQAGTEAFFGQGTRLTVV.

The chain couples TRBV20-1 to TRBJ2-7; possible D gene TRBD2, 5 bases. The ends were cut back, 0 bases at V and 6 bases at J, with 9 bases in the middle. The CDR3 loop spans 12 amino acids. CDR1 and CDR2 (germline): DFQATT, SNEGSKA (reference sequence). The CDR3 DNA is TGCAGTGCTAGAGAGCGAGGGCCCGAGCAGTACTTC. Translated: CSARERGPEQYF.

This clonotype has ten or more counts. V gene TRBV9 combines with J gene TRBJ2-5; TRBD2 matches 10 bases. With V trimmed by 3 bases and J by 5 bases, 7 bases remained unmatched. The germline V gene has CDR1 SGDLS and CDR2 YYNGEE. This CDR3 has 15 amino acids. CDR3 in DNA: TGTGCCAGCAGCGAAAGCGGGAGGGCCGGGGAGACCCAGTACTTC. Amino acids: CASSESGRAGETQYF.

V gene TRBV9 combines with J gene TRBJ1-1; perhaps TRBD1 as D (5 bases). V lost 4 bases and J 4 bases, leaving 20 bases between the germline ends. The CDR3 spans 16 residues. Germline V lookup: CDR1 SGDLS, CDR2 YYNGEE. The CDR3 nucleotides are TGTGCCAGCAGCTCCGGACCCTGGGGGATGAGCACTGAAGCTTTCTTT. Translation gives CASSSGPWGMSTEAFF.

In its sample, this clonotype was seen a few times. The chain uses TRBV6-6 and TRBJ2-1, with TRBD1 identical over 7 bases. V shed 8 bases and J 11 bases; nucleotides not matched to a gene: 15. Germline V gene sequence: CDR1 MNHNY, CDR2 SVGAGI (reference sequence). The CDR3 is 14 amino acids. CDR3 bases: TGTGCCAGCCAATACAGCAAGGGGGCCTATCAGCAGTTCTTC. It encodes CASQYSKGAYQQFF.

The genes are TRBV20-1 and TRBJ1-1; no clear D. Germline values: CDR1 DFQATT, CDR2 SNEGSKA (reference sequence). CDR3 length equals 14 residues. The V end lost 1 base, the J end lost 1 base, and 10 bases lay between the germline ends. The CDR3 coding sequence is TGCAGTGCTAGAGGTTCCCGGCAGAACACTGAAGCTTTCTTT. Amino acids: CSARGSRQNTEAFF.

This clonotype was seen ten or more times. The chain couples TRBV7-8 to TRBJ2-1; tentative D call: TRBD2 (6 bases). This CDR3 has 16 residues. Per germline, CDR1 SGHVS and CDR2 FQNEAQ. Trimming pared 2 bases from V and 3 bases from J, leaving 14 bases between. Here the CDR3 DNA reads TGTGCCAGCAGCTTATCCGGGACTGGCTACTACAATGAGCAGTTCTTC. Protein: CASSLSGTGYYNEQFF.

This clonotype came up a few times. The V gene is TRBV7-2, the J gene TRBJ2-2, with 9 nucleotides matching TRBD1. The V gene end was trimmed by 5 bases and the J gene end by 6 bases; junction bases not matched to a gene: 13. The germline CDR1 and CDR2 sequences are SGHTA and FQGNSA. The CDR3 sequence is 17 residues long. In DNA form, the CDR3 reads TGTGCCAGCAGCGCGCCGGGACAGGGTTTCAGGGCCGGGGAGCTGTTTTTT. Translated, it gives CASSAPGQGFRAGELFF.

This clonotype turned up a few times. The rearrangement links TRBV7-2 to TRBJ1-2, with D perhaps matching TRBD1 (5 bases). CDR3 length: 15 residues. Germline V lookup: CDR1 SGHTA, CDR2 FQGNSA. Trimming pared 2 bases from V and 2 bases from J, leaving 12 bases between. The CDR3 sequence is CASSLHAGLNYGYTF. The CDR3 region has the DNA TGTGCCAGCAGCTTACATGCAGGGCTAAACTATGGCTACACCTTC.

In its sample, this clonotype was seen many times. The chain combines TRBV7-2 with TRBJ2-7; tentatively, D is TRBD2 (5 bases). Trimming stripped 5 bases from V and 0 bases from J, with 11 bases between. Germline CDR1 SGHTA, CDR2 FQGNSA. The CDR3 length is 14 residues. The CDR3 coding sequence is TGTGCCAGCAGCCTGGAGGTCGGCTCCTACGAGCAGTACTTC. It encodes CASSLEVGSYEQYF.

In its sample, this clonotype was seen many times. The chain employs TRBV4-3 and TRBJ2-2; 9 bases map to TRBD1. Germline V gene lookup returns CDR1 LGHNA and CDR2 YSLEER. V lost 2 bases to trimming and J lost 1 base; unmatched junction nucleotides: 2. CDR3 length: 16 amino acids. The CDR3 protein is CASSQQGQGNTGELFF. DNA for the CDR3: TGCGCCAGCAGCCAACAGGGACAGGGGAACACCGGGGAGCTGTTTTTT.

This clonotype was observed many times. The chain has TRBV4-2 and TRBJ2-1; 9 bases map to TRBD1. The length of the CDR3 is 16 residues. Germline V gene sequence: CDR1 LGHNA, CDR2 YNFKEQ. V lost 6 bases to trimming and J lost 9 bases; unmatched junction nucleotides: 15. The CDR3 DNA reads TGTGCCAGCAGTCAAAATCCGGGACAGGGAGTAGGTGAGCAGTTCTTC. This translates into CASSQNPGQGVGEQFF.